This T cell receptor (beta chain) appears in the sequencing data of a study of cytomegalovirus exposure and HLA in healthy donors. General study results and limits: The likely explanation for a cluster of highly shared sequence variants was sequencing artifact. The availability of immune exposure information extended only to CMV serostatus.

The CDR3 sequence is 13 residues long. CDR1 is MGHDK and CDR2 is SYGVNS in the germline V gene. The junction had 4 bases not matched to a gene; V was cut back by 5 bases and J by 5 bases. Vbeta (60) and Jbeta (13) primers were used in the PCR. Here immunoSEQ multiplex PCR was the method, and the copy in TCRdb shows in-frame clones only, minus some. The sample has around 190,000 clones; approximately 80% are singletons. With respect to this clone: The antigen is unknown. Other DNA sequences in this sample translate to the same CDR3.

This sequence was found in a woman aged 25 to 39 in good health and CMV-seronegative. This chain connects TRBV25-1 to TRBJ1-1, with 8 bases matching TRBD1. The specimen sequenced was PBMCs. The CDR3 bases are TGTGCCAGCAGTAACAGGGGGAGGACTGAAGCTTTCTTT. Translating it yields CASSNRGRTEAFF.